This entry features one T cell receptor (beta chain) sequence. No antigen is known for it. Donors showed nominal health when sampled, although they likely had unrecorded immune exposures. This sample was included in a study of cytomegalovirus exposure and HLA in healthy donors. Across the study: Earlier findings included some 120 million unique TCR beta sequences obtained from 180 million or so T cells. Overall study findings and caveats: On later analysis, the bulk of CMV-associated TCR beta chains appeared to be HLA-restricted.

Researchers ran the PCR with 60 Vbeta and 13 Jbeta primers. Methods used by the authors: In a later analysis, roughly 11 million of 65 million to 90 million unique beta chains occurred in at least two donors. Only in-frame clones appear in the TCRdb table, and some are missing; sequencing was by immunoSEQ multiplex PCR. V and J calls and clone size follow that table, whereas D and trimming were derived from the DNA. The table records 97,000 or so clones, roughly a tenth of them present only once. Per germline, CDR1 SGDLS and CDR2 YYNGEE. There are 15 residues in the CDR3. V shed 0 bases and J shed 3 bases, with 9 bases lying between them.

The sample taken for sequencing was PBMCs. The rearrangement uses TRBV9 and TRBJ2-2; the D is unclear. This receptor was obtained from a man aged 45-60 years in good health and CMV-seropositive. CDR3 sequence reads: CASSVDGLYTGELFF. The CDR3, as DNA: TGTGCCAGCAGCGTAGATGGCTTGTACACCGGGGAGCTGTTTTTT.